This entry lists 9 T cell receptor beta chains sequenced from one sample in a study of blood T cell repertoires in COVID-19. Here immunoSEQ multiplex PCR was the method, and the copy in TCRdb shows in-frame clones only, minus some. Altogether a few hundred thousand clones are present, around 85% being singletons, with the ten largest covering roughly 2.2%. Sequencing input: PBMCs or T cells enriched from blood (not recorded which). The receptors shown here come from a man younger than 45 who had recovered from COVID-19.

This clone was seen just once. The genes are TRBV2 and TRBJ1-6; maybe TRBD1 (5 bases). Germline V CDR1 and CDR2: SNHLY, FYNNEI. The CDR3 loop spans 15 amino acids. V lost 7 bases to trimming and J lost 9 bases, with 19 bases between them. CDR3 residues: CASIPPHGGGSPLHF. CDR3 sequence (DNA): TGTGCCAGCATTCCTCCCCACGGGGGGGGTTCACCCCTCCACTTT.

The V call is TRBV6-6, the J call TRBJ1-2; 9 positions agree with TRBD1. V trimming: 6 bases; J trimming: 4 bases; junction bases outside the gene matches: 6. CDR1 is MNHNY and CDR2 is SVGAGI in the germline V gene (reference sequence). This CDR3 is 14 amino acids long. The CDR3, as DNA: TGTGCCAGCAGATTAGGACAGGGGAGCTATGGCTACACCTTC. This translates into CASRLGQGSYGYTF.

The rearrangement uses TRBV2 and TRBJ1-2; D uncertain. This CDR3 has 14 residues. Germline CDR1 SNHLY, CDR2 FYNNEI. V was pared by 2 bases and J by 4 bases, with 11 bases between. This CDR3 is CASSEPGWSYGYTF. In nucleotides, the CDR3 is TGTGCCAGCAGTGAACCGGGGTGGAGCTATGGCTACACCTTC.

This chain joins TRBV7-3 and TRBJ2-3, with 12 bases identical to TRBD1. Looked up from germline, CDR1 is SGHTA and CDR2 is FQGTGA. This CDR3 contains 19 residues. Trimming cost V 4 bases and J 1 base; bases outside gene matches: 12. Here the CDR3 DNA reads TGTGCCAGCAGCTCTCCACAGTGGGACAGGGGGCCAGGCACAGATACGCAGTATTTT. Translating it yields CASSSPQWDRGPGTDTQYF.

The gene calls are TRBV6-1 and TRBJ1-5; D is unclear. This CDR3 contains 17 residues. Germline values: CDR1 MNHNS, CDR2 SASEGT. Deletions cut 0 bases from V and 0 bases from J, with 12 bases between. The CDR3 loop reads CASSEALITHSNQPQHF. DNA for the CDR3: TGTGCCAGCAGTGAAGCGCTAATCACCCATAGCAATCAGCCCCAGCATTTT.

This chain links TRBV7-9 with TRBJ2-7; 9 positions match TRBD2. CDR1 is SEHNR, CDR2 FQNEAQ, per germline (reference sequence). The CDR3 extends over 16 amino acids. V lost 0 bases to trimming and J lost 1 base; unmatched junction nucleotides: 4. The CDR3 protein is CASSLALAGTSYEQYF. The DNA of the CDR3 is TGTGCCAGCAGCTTAGCTCTAGCGGGGACGTCCTACGAGCAGTACTTC.

The chain has TRBV6-5 and TRBJ1-5; 7 nucleotides align to TRBD1. The CDR3 is made up of 14 amino acids. V lost 6 bases and J lost 4; bases outside the gene matches: 6. Germline V gives CDR1 MNHEY, CDR2 SVGAGI. CDR3 sequence (DNA): TGTGCCAGCAGGATGGGGGACAGAAATCAGCCCCAGCATTTT. Its protein is CASRMGDRNQPQHF.

DNA of the CDR3: TGTGCCAGCAGCGGAGGACAGGATGTTAAAGTTTTCTTT. It translates to CASSGGQDVKVFF. The rearrangement joins TRBV5-4 to TRBJ1-1; 7 bases fit TRBD1. Trimming cost V 4 bases and J 13 bases; bases outside gene matches: 13. This CDR3 contains 13 residues. Germline V lookup: CDR1 SGHNT, CDR2 YYREEE (reference sequence).

This chain uses TRBV19 with TRBJ1-2; TRBD1 matches 10 bases. The V gene's germline CDR1 is LNHDA and CDR2 SQIVND (reference sequence). Trimming removed 6 bases from V and 3 bases from J; junction bases left unmatched: 4. CDR3 length equals 14 residues. CDR3 region: CASSRDRGYYGYTF. The CDR3 DNA reads TGTGCCAGTAGCCGGGACAGGGGTTACTATGGCTACACCTTC.